The T cell receptor beta chain described here comes from a study of T cell responses to AZD1222 COVID-19 vaccine (dated by TCRdb to 2020 to 2023). For context, the study as a whole: A total of 230 to 250 trial participants underwent TCR sequencing, of whom 207 had received two doses of AZD1222 and around 26 had received two doses of the MenACWY control vaccine. Enrollment into the trials was organized by age into subgroups of 18-55, 56-69 and 70-plus years, and those subgroups contained approximately 160, 26 and 62 TCR-sequenced participants, respectively.

This sample's time point label indicates: about 28 days (+/-7) after the second vaccine dose. AZD1222 recipients with second doses at about 4 weeks or about 12 weeks were pooled, because spike-specific TCR depth and breadth did not differ between schedules. Vaccinee samples came from UK trials COV001 and COV002, including a single-blind randomized controlled phase 2/3 trial of AZD1222 (ChAdOx1 nCoV-19) in healthy adults. For TCRbeta chain sequencing, PBMC samples were collected from trial participants at day 0 and at day 28 after the second dose. This clone was found once. The specificity of this receptor is unknown. No quality values exist for individual bases; no much larger clone is one base distant. The germline V gene encodes CDR1 ENHRY and CDR2 SYGVKD. Trimming at the junction amounts to 6 bases on V and 2 bases on J, and the germline ends lie 10 bases apart. Spanning cysteine to phenylalanine, the CDR3 consists of 13 amino acids. Only the CDR3 DNA is retained, 39 bases long and in frame from the first base.

Broader findings and caveats from the paper: A significant rise in spike-specific TCR breadth and depth was observed after two AZD1222 doses relative to day 0 and relative to MenACWY recipients. Participants were mostly white British, with more females than males. The authors suggested clonal diversity may have been underestimated. Vaccine-associated CD4 TCRs spanned the whole spike protein, with dominant responses in regions 160-218 and 743-854. Conclusions about previously exposed vaccinees were limited because only six AZD1222 recipients were SARS-CoV-2 seropositive at baseline. Reportedly, close to half of the unique spike-specific TCRs recognized epitopes lying outside the regions that are mutated in the B.1.351 and B.1.1.7 variants. The 56-69-year group was small, and its depth increase did not reach significance, likely because of low power. Because no day 14 peak-response samples were available, the repertoires could be characterized only after the peak T cell response.

The CDR3 regions of human TCRbeta chains were analyzed by immunosequencing. The authors' pipeline ran thus. Repertoire TCRs were matched against a reference library of SARS-CoV-2-specific TCRs generated with the MIRA antigen-specificity platform. Breadth was defined as the fraction of unique TCRs that were SARS-CoV-2-associated. Depth was defined as the fraction of total T cells that were SARS-CoV-2-associated. Using the MIRA data, each spike-specific TCR was mapped to the spike region that the TCR reacts to and placed in a CD4 or CD8 class. Log10-transformed breadth and depth values were compared by one-way ANOVA with Sidak's multiple comparisons tests. Here the immuneACCESS table is served through TCRdb, limited to in-frame sequences with V and J called. Missing clones are a known gap in these copies; in checked studies unresolved V genes cover under half, and the rest lacks a known reason. The V and J calls and clone size come from that table; D and trimming were worked out from the DNA. The sample table records 90,000 to 120,000 clones; around 90% of these occur just once. The ten largest clonotypes hold less than 6% of the sample.

The sequencing used peripheral blood, collected 28 days after the second AZD1222 dose. The source is an adult who received the AZD1222 COVID-19 vaccine. Here the chain combines TRBV10-3 and TRBJ1-2; the D gene is perhaps TRBD1, from 5 matching bases. This receptor has the CDR3 CAISNTGNYGYTF. Here is the DNA: TGTGCCATCAGCAATACAGGAAACTATGGCTACACCTTC.